One sample yielded the 26 T cell receptor beta chains listed below, sequenced in a study of graft-versus-host responses after intestinal transplantation. No antigens are known for them. TCRdb's copy holds only in-frame clones and misses some; the assay was immunoSEQ multiplex PCR. The sample records about 90,000 clones, approximately 89% being singletons. Material: unstimulated CD4+ T cells sorted from spleen or lymph node cells, obtained before transplant. The receptors were gathered from a human donor who was the organ donor for an intestinal transplant.

The V and J genes are TRBV5-1 and TRBJ1-4; TRBD1 matches 8 bases. CDR3 length: 15 amino acids. With 4 bases clipped from V and 7 bases from J, the junction kept 9 bases outside the gene matches. Looked up from germline, CDR1 is SGHRS and CDR2 is YFSETQ. The CDR3 coding sequence is TGCGCCAGCAGCCAAGCAGGGGGCTTGGGTGAAAAACTGTTTTTT. The encoded protein is CASSQAGGLGEKLFF.

The chain is built from TRBV18 and TRBJ1-6; TRBD1 might be the D (6 bases). CDR3 size: 13 residues. Trimming pared 8 bases from V and 4 bases from J, leaving 9 bases between. In germline, CDR1 is KGHSH, CDR2 LQKENI. CDR3 amino acids: CASTRGYNSPLHF. CDR3 nucleotides: TGTGCCAGCACTAGGGGGTATAATTCACCCCTCCACTTT.

The chain combines TRBV21-1 with TRBJ1-1; the table's D call TRBD1 went unverified against the DNA. TRBV21-1 is a recognized pseudogene. CDR3 length equals 16 residues. In DNA, the CDR3 is TGTGCCAGCAGGGTGGGGCACGACCATAGGAACACTGAAGCTTTCTTT. Protein sequence: CASRVGHDHRNTEAFF.

Turning to this clone: Other DNA sequences in this sample translate to the same CDR3. This chain links TRBV7-2 with TRBJ2-7; perhaps TRBD1 as D (6 bases). Germline lookup yields CDR1 SGHTA and CDR2 FQGNSA. Trimming left V 5 bases short and J 4 bases short, with 12 bases between. This CDR3 contains 13 residues. CDR3 sequence: CASSLLQGYEQYF. The DNA for the CDR3 is TGTGCCAGCAGCCTCCTGCAGGGGTACGAGCAGTACTTC.

This chain links TRBV15 with TRBJ1-1, with D tentatively TRBD1 (6 bases). Looked up from germline, CDR1 is LNHNV and CDR2 is YYDKDF (reference sequence). V lost 0 bases to trimming and J lost 1 base, with 12 bases between them. This CDR3 is 16 amino acids long. The CDR3, as DNA: TGTGCCACCAGCAGAGACAGGGGAGTCGGGAACACTGAAGCTTTCTTT. Its protein is CATSRDRGVGNTEAFF.

V usage is TRBV18 and J usage is TRBJ2-1; 10 bases agree with TRBD2. CDR1 KGHSH and CDR2 LQKENI come from the germline V gene. This CDR3 spans 17 amino acids. V lost 0 bases, J lost 6 bases, and 8 bases stayed unmatched. CDR3 region: CASSPPALAGAGNEQFF. For the CDR3, the DNA is TGTGCCAGCTCACCACCGGCTCTAGCGGGGGCTGGCAATGAGCAGTTCTTC.

For this clone: One end of the junction varies from germline; a read error may be responsible. Within the sample, other DNA sequences also encode this same CDR3. J is TRBJ2-5 and V is TRBV7-9, with 8 positions matching TRBD2. The CDR3 has 15 amino acids. Germline-derived CDR1 and CDR2 are SEHNR and FQNEAQ (reference sequence). In DNA form, the CDR3 reads TGCGCCAGCAGAGACGCCGGACTAGCACAAGAGACCCAGTACTTC. Amino acids: CASRDAGLAQETQYF.

The rearrangement links TRBV5-1 to TRBJ2-7, with TRBD1 matching over 7 bases. In germline, CDR1 is SGHRS, CDR2 YFSETQ. Unmatched junction bases numbered 6, after V lost 0 bases and J lost 3 bases. The CDR3 extends over 15 amino acids. The CDR3 is CASSLGQGLVYEQYF. As DNA, the CDR3 is TGCGCCAGCAGCTTGGGACAGGGTTTGGTCTACGAGCAGTACTTC.

This rearrangement joins TRBV19 to TRBJ2-2; tentative D call: TRBD1 (5 bases). The CDR3 totals 14 residues. Trimming pared 1 base from V and 4 bases from J, leaving 7 bases between. Germline CDR1 is LNHDA and CDR2 is SQIVND (reference sequence). CDR3 nucleotide sequence: TGTGCCAGTAGTATAGGACAGTTCACCGGGGAGCTGTTTTTT. Protein: CASSIGQFTGELFF.

The genes are TRBV28 and TRBJ1-1; 9 bases map to TRBD1. The CDR3 consists of 16 residues. Germline V lookup: CDR1 MDHEN, CDR2 SYDVKM. Unmatched junction bases numbered 9, after V lost 1 base and J lost 6 bases. The CDR3 reads CASSLFPTGGGAEAFF. The CDR3 region has the DNA TGTGCCAGCAGTTTATTTCCGACAGGGGGTGGAGCTGAAGCTTTCTTT.

V gene TRBV11-2 combines with J gene TRBJ2-2; TRBD1 matches at 9 bases. V trimming: 3 bases; J trimming: 7 bases; junction bases outside the gene matches: 6. Germline loops: CDR1 SGHAT, CDR2 FQNNGV. The CDR3 has 15 amino acids. CDR3 DNA: TGTGCCAGCAGCTTTACAGGGGGCGCCGGCGGGGAGCTGTTTTTT. Protein sequence: CASSFTGGAGGELFF.

The chain couples TRBV19 to TRBJ2-2; 7 bases match TRBD2. The V segment lost 5 bases and the J segment 6 bases; nucleotides outside the gene matches: 15. Per germline, CDR1 LNHDA and CDR2 SQIVND (reference sequence). The CDR3 is made up of 17 amino acids. CDR3 in amino acids: CASSVLQSGTIPGELFF. Here the CDR3 DNA reads TGTGCCAGTAGTGTTCTCCAGAGCGGGACGATACCCGGGGAGCTGTTTTTT.

The genes are TRBV14 and TRBJ1-1, with 9 positions matching TRBD1. The CDR3 is 14 amino acids. CDR1 SGHDN and CDR2 FVKESK come from the germline V gene. The V and J ends lost 2 bases and 5 bases, in that order; junction bases with no gene match: 3. CDR3 sequence: CASSQWDRETEAFF. CDR3 nucleotides: TGTGCCAGCAGCCAATGGGACAGGGAGACTGAAGCTTTCTTT.

A note on this clone: Likely a read error: the CDR3 ends without its conserved phenylalanine or tryptophan. The DNA is omitted, as the CDR3 cannot be located on it reliably, and the CDR3 follows TCRdb's listing. This sequence joins TRBV21-1 and TRBJ1-2; TRBD1, the table's D call, lacks a check against the DNA. TRBV21-1 is listed as a pseudogene. The CDR3 totals 8 residues, both ends included. The CDR3 loop is CASSTDSS.

The genes are TRBV5-1 and TRBJ1-5; 11 bases line up with TRBD1. Unmatched junction bases numbered 13, after V lost 0 bases and J lost 2 bases. In germline, CDR1 is SGHRS, CDR2 YFSETQ. The CDR3 sequence is 20 residues long. The CDR3 loop reads CASSLAPGQGATLGNQPQHF. CDR3 in DNA: TGCGCCAGCAGCTTGGCCCCAGGACAGGGGGCCACTTTGGGCAATCAGCCCCAGCATTTT.

V is TRBV6-6 and J is TRBJ2-5, with TRBD2 as a possible D gene (6 bases). The CDR3 is made up of 13 amino acids. Germline V gene data show CDR1 as MNHNY and CDR2 as SVGAGI (reference sequence). Deletions cut 6 bases from V and 5 bases from J, with 13 bases between. CDR3 coding DNA: TGTGCCAGCAGGGAGGGGTGGGGGGAGACCCAGTACTTC. Amino acid sequence: CASREGWGETQYF.

V and J are TRBV4-1 and TRBJ2-1, with TRBD2 matching 8 bases. The V gene's germline CDR1 is MGHRA and CDR2 YSYEKL. With V trimmed by 3 bases and J by 6 bases, 7 bases remained unmatched. CDR3 length equals 15 residues. CDR3: CASSQQRGFSNEQFF. CDR3 DNA sequence: TGCGCCAGCAGCCAGCAGCGGGGGTTTAGCAATGAGCAGTTCTTC.

This chain links TRBV29-1 with TRBJ2-5; D may be TRBD1 (6 bases). The ends were cut back, 5 bases at V and 5 bases at J, with 18 bases in the middle. The CDR3 sequence is 14 residues long. Per germline, CDR1 SQVTM and CDR2 ANQGSEA. DNA for the CDR3: TGCAGCGTTTACGACTTAAGGGGGTTGGAGACCCAGTACTTC. Translating gives CSVYDLRGLETQYF.

This clone has a single count. The gene calls are TRBV5-1 and TRBJ2-7; D possibly corresponds to TRBD2 (6 bases). Germline V gene data show CDR1 as SGHRS and CDR2 as YFSETQ. This CDR3 has 17 residues. Trimming took off 1 base at V and 1 base at J, with 18 bases between the two ends. As DNA, the CDR3 is TGCGCCAGCAGCTTGTGGGTCACGGAGGGGCCGTCCTACGAGCAGTACTTC. This encodes CASSLWVTEGPSYEQYF.

The V call is TRBV4-1, the J call TRBJ1-2, with 10 positions matching TRBD1. This CDR3 is 15 amino acids long. V shed 4 bases, J shed 3 bases, and the junction held 5 bases outside the gene matches. Germline lookup yields CDR1 MGHRA and CDR2 YSYEKL. The CDR3 DNA is TGCGCCAGCAGCCGGGGACAGGGGCCATACTATGGCTACACCTTC. This encodes CASSRGQGPYYGYTF.

This chain links TRBV10-2 with TRBJ2-3, with 12 bases aligning to TRBD2. The CDR3 runs 19 residues. Trimming at V came to 6 bases and at J to 0 bases, leaving 13 bases not matched to a gene. Germline CDR1 is WSHSY and CDR2 is SAAADI. This chain's CDR3 is CASRAPLAGGPLSTDTQYF. The CDR3 nucleotides read TGCGCCAGCAGAGCACCGCTAGCGGGAGGGCCCCTTAGCACAGATACGCAGTATTTT.

The chain is built from TRBV6-5 and TRBJ1-1; D gene uncertain. CDR1 MNHEY and CDR2 SVGAGI come from the germline V gene. Trimming pared 3 bases from V and 1 base from J, leaving 6 bases between. The CDR3 is 13 amino acids. The CDR3 loop is CASSYNRNTEAFF. CDR3 DNA: TGTGCCAGCAGTTATAACAGGAACACTGAAGCTTTCTTT.

This clone has just one count. This chain links TRBV30 with TRBJ1-3, with 8 bases fitting TRBD1. The CDR3 contains 14 residues. Germline trimming cut 1 base from V and 5 bases from J; bases unmatched to any gene: 4. Germline CDR1 reads GTSNPN; CDR2 reads SVGIG (reference sequence). CDR3 protein: CAWSGQGRRNTIYF. Here the CDR3 DNA reads TGTGCCTGGAGTGGACAGGGGAGAAGAAACACCATATATTTT.

V and J are TRBV29-1 and TRBJ1-2; 10 nucleotides line up with TRBD1. The CDR3 is 12 residues long. Germline loops: CDR1 SQVTM, CDR2 ANQGSEA. The CDR3 is CIEDRGLLGYTF. The CDR3 nucleotides are TGCATCGAAGACAGGGGGCTTCTAGGCTACACCTTC.

This rearrangement joins TRBV30 to TRBJ1-2, with 7 bases fitting TRBD1. The CDR3 covers 14 residues. The trim removed 3 bases at V and 5 bases at J, leaving 9 bases unmatched. Germline CDR1 is GTSNPN and CDR2 is SVGIG (reference sequence). Here the CDR3 reads CAWSPVRRGYGYTF. CDR3 nucleotides: TGTGCCTGGAGCCCCGTTCGCAGGGGGTATGGCTACACCTTC.

The chain is built from TRBV30 and TRBJ1-1, with D uncertain. The CDR3 runs to 13 residues. The V end lost 2 bases, the J end lost 2 bases, and 9 bases lay between the germline ends. The germline V gene has CDR1 GTSNPN and CDR2 SVGIG (reference sequence). The CDR3 reads CAWSLQQNTEAFF. The DNA for the CDR3 is TGTGCCTGGAGTTTACAGCAAAACACTGAAGCTTTCTTT.